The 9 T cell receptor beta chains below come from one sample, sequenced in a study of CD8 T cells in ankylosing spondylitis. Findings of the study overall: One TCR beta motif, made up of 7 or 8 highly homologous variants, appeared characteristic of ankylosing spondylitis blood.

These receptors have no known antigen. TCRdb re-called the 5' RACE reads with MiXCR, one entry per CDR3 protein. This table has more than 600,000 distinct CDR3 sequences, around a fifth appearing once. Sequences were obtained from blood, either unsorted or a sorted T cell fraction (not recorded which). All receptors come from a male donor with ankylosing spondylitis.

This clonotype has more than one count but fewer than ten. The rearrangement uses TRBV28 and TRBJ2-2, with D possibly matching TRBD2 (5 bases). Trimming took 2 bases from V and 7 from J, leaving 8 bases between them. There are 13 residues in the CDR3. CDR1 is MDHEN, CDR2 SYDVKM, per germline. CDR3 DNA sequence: TGTGCCAGCAGTTTAACGGGATTCGGGGAGCTGTTTTTT. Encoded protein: CASSLTGFGELFF.

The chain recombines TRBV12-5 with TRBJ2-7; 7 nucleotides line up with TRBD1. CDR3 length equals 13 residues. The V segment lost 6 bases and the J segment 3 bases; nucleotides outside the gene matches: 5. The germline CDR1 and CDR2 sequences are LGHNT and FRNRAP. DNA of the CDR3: TGTGCTAGTGGGGACGGGACAGACTACGAGCAGTACTTC. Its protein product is CASGDGTDYEQYF.

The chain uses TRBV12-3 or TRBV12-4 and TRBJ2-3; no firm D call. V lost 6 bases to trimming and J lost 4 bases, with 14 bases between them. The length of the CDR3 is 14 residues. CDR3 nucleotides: TGTGCCAGCAGCCGACTGGTCCCGCCAGATACGCAGTATTTT. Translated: CASSRLVPPDTQYF.

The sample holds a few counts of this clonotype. The CDR3 DNA is TGTGCCAGCAGCTTATCATACGGGAGCTCCTACGAGCAGTACTTC. Its protein product is CASSLSYGSSYEQYF. The chain employs TRBV7-9 and TRBJ2-7; maybe TRBD2 (6 bases). Between the trimmed V and J ends, which lost 2 bases and 0 bases, there was a span of 11 bases. Germline CDR1 and CDR2: SEHNR and FQNEAQ (reference sequence). The CDR3 totals 15 residues.

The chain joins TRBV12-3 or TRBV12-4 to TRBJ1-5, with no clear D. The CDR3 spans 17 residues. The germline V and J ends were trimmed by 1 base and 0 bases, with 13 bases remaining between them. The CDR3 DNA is TGTGCCAGCAGTTTAGTCACGGAACTTTATAGCAATCAGCCCCAGCATTTT. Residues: CASSLVTELYSNQPQHF.

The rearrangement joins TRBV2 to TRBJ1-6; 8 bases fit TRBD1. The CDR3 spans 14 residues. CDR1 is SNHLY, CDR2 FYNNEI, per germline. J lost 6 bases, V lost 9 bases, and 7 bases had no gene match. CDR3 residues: CASTSQGANSPLHF. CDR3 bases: TGTGCCAGTACCTCCCAGGGGGCTAATTCACCCCTCCACTTT.

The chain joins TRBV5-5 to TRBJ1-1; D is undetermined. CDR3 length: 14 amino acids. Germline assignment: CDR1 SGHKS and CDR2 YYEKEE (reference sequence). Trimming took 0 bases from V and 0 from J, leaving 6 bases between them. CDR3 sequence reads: CASSLVHLNTEAFF. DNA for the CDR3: TGTGCCAGCAGCTTGGTACACTTGAACACTGAAGCTTTCTTT.

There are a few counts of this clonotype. CDR3 in DNA: TGTGCCAGCAGTTACTCCGGGCTAGCGGGGGTAGATACGCAGTATTTT. Protein: CASSYSGLAGVDTQYF. This chain uses TRBV6-2 or TRBV6-3 with TRBJ2-3; 10 nucleotides agree with TRBD2. The germline CDR1 and CDR2 sequences are MNHEY and SVGEGT. Germline trimming cut 0 bases from V and 5 bases from J; bases unmatched to any gene: 5. This CDR3 region has 16 residues.

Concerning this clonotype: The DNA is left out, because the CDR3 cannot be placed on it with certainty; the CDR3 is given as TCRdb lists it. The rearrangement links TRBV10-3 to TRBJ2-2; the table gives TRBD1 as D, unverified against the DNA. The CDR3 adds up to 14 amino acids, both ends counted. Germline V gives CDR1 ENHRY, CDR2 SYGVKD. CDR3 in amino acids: CATVLRQGPGSCFF.